This TCR beta chain was identified during a study of blood T cell repertoires in COVID-19. Study overall: Acute-phase and convalescent COVID-19 samples originated in the United States, Italy and Spain. T cells, B-cell-depleted T cells, or PBMCs provided the cDNA or gDNA that served as material.

Authors' analysis steps: Estimation of nucleated cell counts was performed using reference gene primer amplification. TCRdb's table, derived via immunoSEQ multiplex PCR, lists solely in-frame clones and lacks some. D and trimming were read from the DNA, whereas the V and J calls and clone size are those reported in that table. The sample holds about 160,000 clones; approximately 82% are singletons and the top ten take around a fifth. This CDR3 has 18 residues. From germline, CDR1 is KGHDR and CDR2 SFDVKD. V trimming: 9 bases; J trimming: 5 bases; junction bases outside the gene matches: 18. The sequencing input was peripheral blood. V gene TRBV24-1 combines with J gene TRBJ2-1, with TRBD2 matching 10 bases. This sequence was found in an elderly woman with acute or convalescent COVID-19. This CDR3 reads CATPGTSETPGGHNEQFF. The CDR3 bases are TGTGCCACCCCGGGGACTAGCGAAACCCCTGGAGGACACAATGAGCAGTTCTTC.